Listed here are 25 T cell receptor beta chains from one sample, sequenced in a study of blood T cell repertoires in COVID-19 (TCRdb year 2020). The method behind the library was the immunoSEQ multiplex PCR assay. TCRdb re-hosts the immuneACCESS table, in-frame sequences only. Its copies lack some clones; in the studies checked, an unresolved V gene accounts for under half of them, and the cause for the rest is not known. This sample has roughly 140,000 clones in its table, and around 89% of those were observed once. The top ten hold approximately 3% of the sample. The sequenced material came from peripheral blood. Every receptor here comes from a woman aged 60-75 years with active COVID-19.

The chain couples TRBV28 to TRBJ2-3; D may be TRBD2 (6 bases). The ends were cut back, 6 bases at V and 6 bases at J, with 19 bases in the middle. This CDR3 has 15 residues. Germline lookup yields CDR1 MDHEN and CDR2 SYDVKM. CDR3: CASSRDGGWGDTQYF. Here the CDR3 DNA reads TGTGCCAGCAGCCGGGACGGAGGGTGGGGTGATACGCAGTATTTT.

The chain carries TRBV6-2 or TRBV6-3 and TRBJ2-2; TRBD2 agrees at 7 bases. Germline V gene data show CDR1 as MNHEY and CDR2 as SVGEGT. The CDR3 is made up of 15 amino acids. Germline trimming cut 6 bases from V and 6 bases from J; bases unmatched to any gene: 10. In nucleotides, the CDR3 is TGTGCCAGCAGCCTGACTAGCCCCCGGGCCGGGGAGCTGTTTTTT. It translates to CASSLTSPRAGELFF.

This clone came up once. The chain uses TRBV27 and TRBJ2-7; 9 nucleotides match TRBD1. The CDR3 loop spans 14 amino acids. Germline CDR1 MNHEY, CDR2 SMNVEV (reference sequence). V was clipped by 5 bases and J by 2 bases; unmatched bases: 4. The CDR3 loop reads CASSRGQGTYEQYF. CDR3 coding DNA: TGTGCCAGCAGTAGGGGACAGGGAACCTACGAGCAGTACTTC.

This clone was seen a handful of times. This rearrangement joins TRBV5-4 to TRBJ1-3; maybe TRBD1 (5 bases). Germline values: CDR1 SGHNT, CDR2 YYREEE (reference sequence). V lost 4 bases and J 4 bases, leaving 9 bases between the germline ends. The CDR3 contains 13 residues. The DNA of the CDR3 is TGTGCCAGCAGCGGTGGACAAGGAAACACCATATATTTT. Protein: CASSGGQGNTIYF.

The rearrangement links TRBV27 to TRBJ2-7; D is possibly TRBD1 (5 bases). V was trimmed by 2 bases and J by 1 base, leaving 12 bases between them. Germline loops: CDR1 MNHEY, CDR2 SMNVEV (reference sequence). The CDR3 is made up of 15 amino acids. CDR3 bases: TGTGCCAGCAGTTTAAACCCGCAGGGTTCCTACGAGCAGTACTTC. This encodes CASSLNPQGSYEQYF.

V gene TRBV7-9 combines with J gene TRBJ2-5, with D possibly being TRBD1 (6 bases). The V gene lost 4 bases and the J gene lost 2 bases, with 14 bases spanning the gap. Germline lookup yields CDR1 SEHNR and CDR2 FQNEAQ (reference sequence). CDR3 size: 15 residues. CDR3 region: CASSSTSGQQETQYF. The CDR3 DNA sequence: TGTGCCAGCAGCTCCACATCAGGACAGCAAGAGACCCAGTACTTC.

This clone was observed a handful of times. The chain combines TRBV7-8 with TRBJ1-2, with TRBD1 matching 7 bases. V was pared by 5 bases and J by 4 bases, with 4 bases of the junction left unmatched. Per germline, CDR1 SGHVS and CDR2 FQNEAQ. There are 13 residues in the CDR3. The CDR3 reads CASSTTGSYGYTF. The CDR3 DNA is TGTGCCAGCAGCACGACAGGGAGCTATGGCTACACCTTC. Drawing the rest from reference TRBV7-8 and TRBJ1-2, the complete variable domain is GAGVSQSPRYKVAKRGQDVALRCDPISGHVSLFWYQQALGQGPEFLTYFQNEAQLDKSGLPSDRFFAERPEGSVSTLKIQRTQQEDSAVYLCASSTTGSYGYTFGSGTRLTVV.

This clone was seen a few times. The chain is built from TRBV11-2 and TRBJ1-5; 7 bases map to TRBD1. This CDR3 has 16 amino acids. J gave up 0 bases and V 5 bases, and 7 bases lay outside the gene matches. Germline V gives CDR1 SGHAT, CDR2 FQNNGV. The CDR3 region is CASSPGGAYSNQPQHF. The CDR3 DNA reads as TGTGCCAGCAGCCCAGGGGGTGCATATAGCAATCAGCCCCAGCATTTT. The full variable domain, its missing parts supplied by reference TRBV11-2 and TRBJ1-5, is EAGVAQSPRYKIIEKRQSVAFWCNPISGHATLYWYQQILGQGPKLLIQFQNNGVVDDSQLPKDRFSAERLKGVDSTLKIQPAKLEDSAVYLCASSPGGAYSNQPQHFGDGTRLSIL.

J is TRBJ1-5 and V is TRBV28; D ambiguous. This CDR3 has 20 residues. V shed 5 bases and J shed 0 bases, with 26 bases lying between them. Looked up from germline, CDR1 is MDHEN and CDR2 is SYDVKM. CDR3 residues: CASSPAWSPEIPFSNQPQHF. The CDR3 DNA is TGTGCCAGCAGTCCCGCCTGGAGTCCTGAAATCCCCTTTAGCAATCAGCCCCAGCATTTT.

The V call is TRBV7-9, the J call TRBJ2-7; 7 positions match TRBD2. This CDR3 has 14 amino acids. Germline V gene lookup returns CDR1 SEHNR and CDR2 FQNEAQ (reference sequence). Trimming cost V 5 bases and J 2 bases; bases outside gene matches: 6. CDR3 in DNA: TGTGCCAGCAGCCCAAGACTAGCCACCTACGAGCAGTACTTC. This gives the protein CASSPRLATYEQYF.

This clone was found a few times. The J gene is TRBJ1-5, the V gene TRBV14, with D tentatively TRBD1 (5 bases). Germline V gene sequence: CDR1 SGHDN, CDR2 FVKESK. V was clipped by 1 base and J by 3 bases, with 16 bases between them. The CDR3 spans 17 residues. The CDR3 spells CASSQGRKDRYNQPQHF. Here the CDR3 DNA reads TGTGCCAGCAGCCAAGGACGAAAAGACAGATACAATCAGCCCCAGCATTTT.

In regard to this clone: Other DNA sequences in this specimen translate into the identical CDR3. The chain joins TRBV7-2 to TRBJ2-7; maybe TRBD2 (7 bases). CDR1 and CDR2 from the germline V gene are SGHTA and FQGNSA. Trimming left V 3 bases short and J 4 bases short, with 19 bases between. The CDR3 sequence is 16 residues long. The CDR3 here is CASSFGRENRVYEQYF. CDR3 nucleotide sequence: TGTGCCAGCAGCTTCGGGCGGGAGAACAGGGTATACGAGCAGTACTTC.

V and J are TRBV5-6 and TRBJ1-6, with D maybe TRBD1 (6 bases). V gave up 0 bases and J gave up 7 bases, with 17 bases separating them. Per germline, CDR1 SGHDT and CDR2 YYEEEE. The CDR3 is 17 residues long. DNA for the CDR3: TGTGCCAGCAGCTTGGGGGGGCGGGCCAGTATGAATTCACCCCTCCACTTT. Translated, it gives CASSLGGRASMNSPLHF.

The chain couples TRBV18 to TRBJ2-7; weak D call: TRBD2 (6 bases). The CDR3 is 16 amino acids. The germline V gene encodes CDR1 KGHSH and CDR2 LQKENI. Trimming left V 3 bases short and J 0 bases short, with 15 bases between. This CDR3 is CASSPRGTGSSYEQYF. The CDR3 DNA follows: TGTGCCAGCTCACCTCGCGGGACGGGAAGCTCCTACGAGCAGTACTTC. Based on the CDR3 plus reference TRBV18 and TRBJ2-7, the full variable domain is NAGVMQNPRHLVRRRGQEARLRCSPMKGHSHVYWYRQLPEEGLKFMVYLQKENIIDESGMPKERFSAEFPKEGPSILRIQQVVRGDSAAYFCASSPRGTGSSYEQYFGPGTRLTVT.

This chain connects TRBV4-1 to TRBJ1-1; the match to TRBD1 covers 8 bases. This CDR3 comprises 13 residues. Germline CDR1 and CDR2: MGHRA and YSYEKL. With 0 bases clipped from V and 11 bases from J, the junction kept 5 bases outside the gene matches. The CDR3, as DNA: TGCGCCAGCAGCCAAGAGGGACAGGTAAGGGCTTTCTTT. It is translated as CASSQEGQVRAFF.

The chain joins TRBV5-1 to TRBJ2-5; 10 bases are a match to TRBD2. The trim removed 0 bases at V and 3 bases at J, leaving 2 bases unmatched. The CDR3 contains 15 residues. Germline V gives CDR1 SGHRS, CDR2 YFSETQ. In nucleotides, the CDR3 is TGCGCCAGCAGCTTGGGGACTAGCGGAGAAGAGACCCAGTACTTC. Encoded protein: CASSLGTSGEETQYF.

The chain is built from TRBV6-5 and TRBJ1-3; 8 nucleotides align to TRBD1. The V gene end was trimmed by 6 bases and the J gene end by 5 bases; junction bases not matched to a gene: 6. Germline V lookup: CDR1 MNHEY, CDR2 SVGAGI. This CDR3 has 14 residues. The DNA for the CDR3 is TGTGCCAGCAGGAGACACAGGGGGAGAAACACCATATATTTT. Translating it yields CASRRHRGRNTIYF.

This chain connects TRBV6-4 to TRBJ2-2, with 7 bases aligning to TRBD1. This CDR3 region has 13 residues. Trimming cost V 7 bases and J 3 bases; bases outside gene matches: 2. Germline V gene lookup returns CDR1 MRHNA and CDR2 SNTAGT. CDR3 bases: TGTGCCAGCACCCAGGGGGACACCGGGGAGCTGTTTTTT. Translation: CASTQGDTGELFF.

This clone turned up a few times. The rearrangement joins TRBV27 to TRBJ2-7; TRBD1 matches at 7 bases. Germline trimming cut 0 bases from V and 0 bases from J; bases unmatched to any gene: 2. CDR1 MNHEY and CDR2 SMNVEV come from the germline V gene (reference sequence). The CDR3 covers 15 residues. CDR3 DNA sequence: TGTGCCAGCAGTTTATCCGGGACAGACTCCTACGAGCAGTACTTC. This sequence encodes CASSLSGTDSYEQYF.

The CDR3: CASSQGEGRDNEQFF. The CDR3, as DNA: TGTGCCAGCAGCCAAGGCGAGGGCCGGGACAATGAGCAGTTCTTC. This sequence joins TRBV3-1 (or the pseudogene TRBV3-2) and TRBJ2-1; maybe TRBD2 (5 bases). The CDR3 has 15 residues. Trimming cost V 1 base and J 5 bases, with 12 bases left between them. Per germline, CDR1 LGHDT and CDR2 YNNKEL (reference sequence).

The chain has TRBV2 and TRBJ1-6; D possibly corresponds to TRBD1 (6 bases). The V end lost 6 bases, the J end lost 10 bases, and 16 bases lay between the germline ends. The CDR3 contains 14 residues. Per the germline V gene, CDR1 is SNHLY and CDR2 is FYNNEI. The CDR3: CASRVQGNLSPLHF. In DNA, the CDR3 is TGTGCCAGCAGGGTACAGGGCAACCTGTCACCCCTCCACTTT.

The CDR3 spells CASSAKPGTGAYEQYF. CDR3 DNA: TGCGCCAGCAGCGCAAAACCCGGGACAGGCGCTTACGAGCAGTACTTC. The rearrangement uses TRBV5-1 and TRBJ2-7; 8 positions match TRBD1. After removal of 4 bases from V and 4 bases from J, the junction contained 13 bases not matched to a gene. The CDR3 totals 16 residues. CDR1 and CDR2 from the germline V gene are SGHRS and YFSETQ.

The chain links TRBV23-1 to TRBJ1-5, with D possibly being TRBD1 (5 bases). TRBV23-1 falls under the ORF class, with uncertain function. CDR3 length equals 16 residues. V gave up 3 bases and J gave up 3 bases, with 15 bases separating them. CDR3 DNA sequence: TGCGCCAGCAGTCACCTCCCGGGGGGGTACAATCAGCCCCAGCATTTT. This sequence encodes CASSHLPGGYNQPQHF.

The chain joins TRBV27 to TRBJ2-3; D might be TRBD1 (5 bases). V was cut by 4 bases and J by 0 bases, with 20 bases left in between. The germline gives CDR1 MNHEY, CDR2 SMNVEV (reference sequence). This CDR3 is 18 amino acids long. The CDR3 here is CASSSDSLEGFSTDTQYF. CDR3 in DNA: TGTGCCAGCAGTTCTGACAGTCTAGAAGGATTTAGCACAGATACGCAGTATTTT.

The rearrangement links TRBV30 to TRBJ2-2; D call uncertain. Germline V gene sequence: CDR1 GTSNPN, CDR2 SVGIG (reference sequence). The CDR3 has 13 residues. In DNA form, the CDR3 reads TGTGTCTGTCGCGTGGTCGGGACCGGGGAGCTGTTTTTT. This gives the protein CVCRVVGTGELFF.